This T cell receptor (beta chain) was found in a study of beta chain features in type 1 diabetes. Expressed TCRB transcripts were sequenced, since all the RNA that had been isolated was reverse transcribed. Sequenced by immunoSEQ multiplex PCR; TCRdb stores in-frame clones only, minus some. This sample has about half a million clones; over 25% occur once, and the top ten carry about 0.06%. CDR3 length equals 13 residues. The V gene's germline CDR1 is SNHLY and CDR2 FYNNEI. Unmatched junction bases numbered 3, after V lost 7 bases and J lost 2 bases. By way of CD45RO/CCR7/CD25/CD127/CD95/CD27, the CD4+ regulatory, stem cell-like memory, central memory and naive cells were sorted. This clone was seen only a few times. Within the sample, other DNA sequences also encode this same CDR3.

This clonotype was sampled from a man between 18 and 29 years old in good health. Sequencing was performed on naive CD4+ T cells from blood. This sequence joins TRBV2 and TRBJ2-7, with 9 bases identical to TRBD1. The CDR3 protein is CASNRDRAYEQYF. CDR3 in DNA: TGTGCCAGCAACCGGGACAGGGCCTACGAGCAGTACTTC.